The clone carrying this T cell receptor beta chain has a handful of counts. CDR3 size: 15 residues. V lost 6 bases and J 4 bases, leaving 18 bases between the germline ends. Germline CDR1 is SEHNR and CDR2 is FQNEAQ (reference sequence). Using RNA template, CDR3s of TCR alpha and beta were amplified with iRepertoire arm-PCR. TCRdb used MiXCR to reprocess the multiplex PCR reads, holding one entry per CDR3 protein. The data show 93,000 or so distinct CDR3 sequences, 25% to 35% seen once. The record originates from a study of glioma-infiltrating T cells. The genes are TRBV7-9 and TRBJ1-2; tentatively, D is TRBD1 (6 bases). The sequence derives from a human donor with low-grade glioma or glioblastoma, undergoing nonglioma brain surgery, or in good health (not recorded which). Sequencing was carried out using glioma tissue, nonneoplastic brain tissue, or PBMCs (not recorded which). The DNA for the CDR3 is TGTGCCAGCAGACCTCATGGGGGCGGCCTCTATGGCTACACCTTC. Its translation: CASRPHGGGLYGYTF.